The rows below give T cell receptor beta chains drawn from one sample of a study of blood T cell repertoires in COVID-19. Sequencing used immunoSEQ multiplex PCR; TCRdb keeps in-frame clones, though not all of them. This sample has 300,000 to 350,000 clones, with roughly 87% found just once. The specimen sequenced was peripheral blood. Receptors originate from an older woman with COVID-19, enrolled during active disease. CDR3s leave out the opening cysteine and the closing phenylalanine or tryptophan.

V gene	CDR3 protein
TRBV18	ASSIVQDEKLF
TRBV19	ASSIRGDTQY
TRBV5-4	ASSSDRGISNEKLF
TRBV25-1	ASSGEEETQY
TRBV3-1/TRBV3-2	ASSLPGESNSGANVLT
TRBV5-6	ASTSRGNGNTIY
TRBV9	ASTGTPSGNTIY
TRBV6-5	ASSYSRGTEAF
TRBV15	ATSRAPGQGRGYT
TRBV6-5	ASSYSRGPYEQY
TRBV24-1	ATSDPTNTGELF
TRBV10-3	AISGEAGFTGELF
TRBV19	ASRKGVALSTGYT
TRBV19	ASSNPPRGQPQH
TRBV5-4	ASSLGGSGTDTQY
TRBV10-3	AIGQGEGPYEQY
TRBV27	ASSLWTQETQY
TRBV18	ASSPPQDPYGYT
TRBV6-6	ASVGSTNEKLF
TRBV10-3	AISPGTENQPQH
TRBV30	AWSGLNYNEQF
TRBV19	ASRKGQGTDTQY